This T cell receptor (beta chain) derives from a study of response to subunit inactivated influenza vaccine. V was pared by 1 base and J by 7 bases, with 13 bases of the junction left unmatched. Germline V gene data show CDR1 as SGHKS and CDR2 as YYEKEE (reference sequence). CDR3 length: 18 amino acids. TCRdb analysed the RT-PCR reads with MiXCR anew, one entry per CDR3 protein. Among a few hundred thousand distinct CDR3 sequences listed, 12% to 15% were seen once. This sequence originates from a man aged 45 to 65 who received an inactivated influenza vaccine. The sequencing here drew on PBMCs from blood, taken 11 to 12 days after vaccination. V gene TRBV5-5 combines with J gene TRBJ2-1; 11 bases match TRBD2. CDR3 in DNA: TGTGCCAGCAGCTTGAGTGTCGTACTAGCGGGGGCCGGGAATGAGCAGTTCTTC. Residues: CASSLSVVLAGAGNEQFF.